This record covers a single T cell receptor beta chain. The antigen remains undetermined. These data come from a study of blood T cells in healthy people across ages. Points from the study as a whole: PBMCs that were unsorted prevented a conclusive naive versus antigen-experienced comparison.

Per-sample PBMC isolation yielded at least 7 million cells. Trimming took 2 bases from V and 8 from J, leaving 7 bases between them. The length of the CDR3 is 12 residues. Germline V CDR1 and CDR2: KGHSH, LQKENI. The second PCR ran about 6 to 12 cycles with a sample-barcoded 5' primer and J-beta primers. Every sample gave at least 3 million paired-end reads containing CDR3. Each CDR3 protein gets one entry after TCRdb re-called the 5' RACE reads with MiXCR. The sample comprises about 1.6 million distinct CDR3 sequences, 30% to 40% of which are singletons, and roughly 12% rests with the top ten. The sequencing sample was made of blood. This clonotype was sampled from a woman in her 30s in good health. J is TRBJ2-1 and V is TRBV18, with D hard to call. DNA of the CDR3: TGTGCCAGCTCACCAGATAATTATGAGCAGTTCTTC. Translation gives CASSPDNYEQFF.